The T cell receptor (beta chain) described here comes from a study of shared clonotypes between healthy human individuals. Findings and limits, study-wide: Estimated clonotype richness was generally higher in naive than memory subsets.

Only in-frame clones appear in the TCRdb table, and some are missing; sequencing was by immunoSEQ multiplex PCR. This table has roughly 300,000 clones, around 86% appearing once. The V gene's germline CDR1 is SQVTM and CDR2 ANQGSEA. V gave up 5 bases and J gave up 0 bases, with 19 bases separating them. This CDR3 region has 16 residues. With respect to this clone: The target antigen is unknown.

V is TRBV29-1 and J is TRBJ2-5; TRBD1 is a possible D gene (5 bases). This clonotype originated in a man between 18 and 35 years old in good health. Material: memory CD8+ T cells sorted from blood. Subset in this sample: CD45RO+ cells pooled with CCR7-negative TemRA cells. The CDR3 here is CSVHLPDRIYQETQYF. The CDR3 bases are TGCAGCGTTCATCTTCCCGACAGAATTTACCAAGAGACCCAGTACTTC. The entire variable domain, with the rest obtained from reference TRBV29-1 and TRBJ2-5, is as follows: SAVISQKPSRDICQRGTSLTIQCQVDSQVTMMFWYRQQPGQSLTLIATANQGSEATYESGFVIDKFPISRPNLTFSTLTVSNMSPEDSSIYLCSVHLPDRIYQETQYFGPGTRLLVL.